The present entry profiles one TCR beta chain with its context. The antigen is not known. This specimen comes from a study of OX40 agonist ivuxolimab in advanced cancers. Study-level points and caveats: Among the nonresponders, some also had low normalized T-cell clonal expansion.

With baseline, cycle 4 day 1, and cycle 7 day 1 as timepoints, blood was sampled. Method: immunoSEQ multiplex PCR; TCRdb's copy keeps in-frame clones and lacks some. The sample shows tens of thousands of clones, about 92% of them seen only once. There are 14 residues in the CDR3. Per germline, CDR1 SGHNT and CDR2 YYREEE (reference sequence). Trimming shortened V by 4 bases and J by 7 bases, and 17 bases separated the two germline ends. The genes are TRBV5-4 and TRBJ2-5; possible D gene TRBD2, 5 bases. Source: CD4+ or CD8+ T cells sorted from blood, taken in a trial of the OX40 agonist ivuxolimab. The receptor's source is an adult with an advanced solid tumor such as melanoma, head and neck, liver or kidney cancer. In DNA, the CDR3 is TGTGCCAGCAGCCCCACGAGGGCCGGGGTGACCCAGTACTTC. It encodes CASSPTRAGVTQYF.